Shown below are 29 T cell receptor beta chains from a single sample sequenced in a study of blood T cell repertoires in COVID-19. Sequencing was performed with immunoSEQ multiplex PCR; in TCRdb, only in-frame clones are kept and a portion is missing. This table holds around 78,000 clones, around 86% found once. Sequenced input: peripheral blood. These TCRs come from a man aged 50-60 years with active or convalescent COVID-19.

The rearrangement uses TRBV11-2 and TRBJ2-3; no reliable D call. The germline V and J ends were trimmed by 0 bases and 6 bases, with 13 bases remaining between them. This CDR3 is 15 amino acids long. In germline, CDR1 is SGHAT, CDR2 FQNNGV. CDR3 sequence reads: CASSLDRLSPDTQYF. CDR3 nucleotide sequence: TGTGCCAGCAGCTTAGACCGACTTTCCCCGGATACGCAGTATTTT.

The rearrangement joins TRBV5-1 to TRBJ1-1; the match to TRBD1 covers 7 bases. The CDR3 runs to 13 residues. The V segment lost 1 base and the J segment 5 bases; nucleotides outside the gene matches: 2. CDR1 SGHRS and CDR2 YFSETQ come from the germline V gene. The CDR3 region has the DNA TGCGCCAGCAGCTTGACAGGGGAAACTGAAGCTTTCTTT. This codes for CASSLTGETEAFF. The complete variable domain, with remaining parts taken from reference TRBV5-1 and TRBJ1-1, reads KAGVTQTPRYLIKTRGQQVTLSCSPISGHRSVSWYQQTPGQGLQFLFEYFSETQRNKGNFPGRFSGRQFSNSRSEMNVSTLELGDSALYLCASSLTGETEAFFGQGTRLTVV.

The chain employs TRBV5-5 and TRBJ2-7, with TRBD2 matching 10 bases. The length of the CDR3 is 17 residues. V was pared by 0 bases and J by 2 bases, with 8 bases of the junction left unmatched. Germline V gives CDR1 SGHKS, CDR2 YYEKEE (reference sequence). As DNA, the CDR3 is TGTGCCAGCAGCTTGGGGGTACTAGCGGGGCAAGCCTACGAGCAGTACTTC. Its translation: CASSLGVLAGQAYEQYF. Combining the CDR3 with reference TRBV5-5 and TRBJ2-7 gives the whole variable domain DAGVTQSPTHLIKTRGQQVTLRCSPISGHKSVSWYQQVLGQGPQFIFQYYEKEERGRGNFPDRFSARQFPNYSSELNVNALLLGDSALYLCASSLGVLAGQAYEQYFGPGTRLTVT.

The rearrangement links TRBV5-4 to TRBJ1-1; 7 nucleotides align to TRBD1. V gave up 2 bases and J gave up 4 bases; unmatched junction bases: 11. The length of the CDR3 is 16 residues. Germline loops: CDR1 SGHNT, CDR2 YYREEE (reference sequence). CDR3 coding DNA: TGTGCCAGCAGCTTAGGGGGCCCGGGGGTTGGCACTGAAGCTTTCTTT. Translating it yields CASSLGGPGVGTEAFF.

The chain couples TRBV3-1 (or the pseudogene TRBV3-2) to TRBJ2-3; 12 nucleotides align to TRBD2. The CDR3 runs 16 residues. Looked up from germline, CDR1 is LGHDT and CDR2 is YNNKEL (reference sequence). V shed 4 bases, J shed 2 bases, and the junction held 4 bases outside the gene matches. The CDR3 reads CASSRGLAGYTDTQYF. CDR3 nucleotide sequence: TGTGCCAGCAGCCGCGGACTAGCGGGATACACAGATACGCAGTATTTT.

The chain recombines TRBV7-8 with TRBJ2-3, with TRBD2 matching over 8 bases. In germline, CDR1 is SGHVS, CDR2 FQNEAQ. The CDR3 contains 16 residues. Trimming at V came to 5 bases and at J to 2 bases, leaving 9 bases not matched to a gene. The CDR3 DNA is TGTGCCAGCAGCACTCCCGGCGGGGGGTACACAGATACGCAGTATTTT. Translating it yields CASSTPGGGYTDTQYF.

The chain has TRBV6-6 and TRBJ1-1; 8 positions match TRBD1. The CDR3 sequence is 16 residues long. V shed 3 bases, J shed 1 base, and the junction held 7 bases outside the gene matches. Germline-derived CDR1 and CDR2 are MNHNY and SVGAGI (reference sequence). The CDR3 DNA follows: TGTGCCAGCAGTTATGGTACAGGGGGTGAGAACACTGAAGCTTTCTTT. Protein: CASSYGTGGENTEAFF.

The V and J genes are TRBV11-2 and TRBJ1-1, with TRBD1 identical over 7 bases. This CDR3 region has 15 residues. Germline V gene data show CDR1 as SGHAT and CDR2 as FQNNGV. V lost 3 bases to trimming and J lost 3 bases; unmatched junction nucleotides: 7. Here the CDR3 reads CASSFGGQGDTEAFF. CDR3 nucleotide sequence: TGTGCCAGCAGCTTCGGAGGGCAGGGGGACACTGAAGCTTTCTTT.

V gene TRBV2 combines with J gene TRBJ2-3; D uncertain. This CDR3 is 16 amino acids long. V lost 2 bases and J lost 0, with 12 bases in between. Germline loops: CDR1 SNHLY, CDR2 FYNNEI. CDR3 protein: CASSERAERSTDTQYF. CDR3 nucleotide sequence: TGTGCCAGCAGTGAACGCGCGGAGAGAAGCACAGATACGCAGTATTTT. The complete variable domain, with remaining parts taken from reference TRBV2 and TRBJ2-3, reads EPEVTQTPSHQVTQMGQEVILRCVPISNHLYFYWYRQILGQKVEFLVSFYNNEISEKSEIFDDQFSVERPDGSNFTLKIRSTKLEDSAMYFCASSERAERSTDTQYFGPGTRLTVL.

This chain connects TRBV3-1 (or the pseudogene TRBV3-2) to TRBJ1-1, with D hard to call. The germline CDR1 and CDR2 sequences are LGHDT and YNNKEL (reference sequence). The CDR3 sequence is 14 residues long. V was shortened by 2 bases and J by 4 bases, with 11 bases between the two germline ends. This CDR3 is CASSQTRSGTEAFF. The CDR3 nucleotides read TGTGCCAGCAGCCAAACAAGGTCGGGCACTGAAGCTTTCTTT.

This chain links TRBV11-2 with TRBJ1-4; D uncertain. V lost 0 bases and J 11 bases, leaving 10 bases between the germline ends. Germline CDR1 reads SGHAT; CDR2 reads FQNNGV. This CDR3 contains 13 residues. For the CDR3, the DNA is TGTGCCAGCAGCTTAGATGTCAGGCAGAAACTGTTTTTT. This sequence encodes CASSLDVRQKLFF.

The V and J genes are TRBV27 and TRBJ2-2, with 8 positions matching TRBD1. The V gene's germline CDR1 is MNHEY and CDR2 SMNVEV (reference sequence). The CDR3 loop spans 13 amino acids. Trimming cost V 6 bases and J 6 bases; bases outside gene matches: 3. The DNA of the CDR3 is TGTGCCAGCAGCTCACAGGGGGCCGGGGAGCTGTTTTTT. Translation: CASSSQGAGELFF.

The CDR3 DNA reads TGCGCCAGCAGCTTGGGGGACAGGGTAACTGAAGCTTTCTTT. As protein: CASSLGDRVTEAFF. The chain has TRBV5-1 and TRBJ1-1, with 9 positions matching TRBD1. Trimming cost V 0 bases and J 5 bases; bases outside gene matches: 2. CDR3 length: 14 amino acids. The V gene's germline CDR1 is SGHRS and CDR2 YFSETQ.

The rearrangement links TRBV30 to TRBJ2-1; 10 nucleotides align to TRBD1. Germline-derived CDR1 and CDR2 are GTSNPN and SVGIG (reference sequence). The CDR3 extends over 14 amino acids. Unmatched junction bases numbered 2, after V lost 2 bases and J lost 4 bases. This CDR3 reads CAWSPGQGYNEQFF. CDR3 in DNA: TGTGCCTGGAGTCCGGGACAGGGGTACAATGAGCAGTTCTTC.

This clone was seen a single time. The genes are TRBV5-1 and TRBJ1-2; D ambiguous. This CDR3 region has 15 residues. Germline values: CDR1 SGHRS, CDR2 YFSETQ. V lost 4 bases, J lost 4 bases, and 17 bases lay in between. CDR3 loop: CASSPVYPRIYGYTF. DNA for the CDR3: TGCGCCAGCAGCCCCGTATACCCTAGGATCTATGGCTACACCTTC.

This chain links TRBV24-1 with TRBJ1-4; 8 bases line up with TRBD1. The junction had 5 bases not matched to a gene; V was cut back by 3 bases and J by 3 bases. Germline V gene data show CDR1 as KGHDR and CDR2 as SFDVKD. The CDR3 covers 16 residues. CDR3 loop: CATSDATGDANEKLFF. As DNA, the CDR3 is TGTGCCACCAGTGATGCGACAGGGGACGCTAATGAAAAACTGTTTTTT.

This rearrangement joins TRBV18 to TRBJ2-1; D gene unclear. The CDR3 extends over 15 amino acids. In germline, CDR1 is KGHSH, CDR2 LQKENI. V was cut by 0 bases and J by 0 bases, with 6 bases left in between. The chain's CDR3 is CASSPPSSSYNEQFF. In DNA form, the CDR3 reads TGTGCCAGCTCACCACCCTCTAGCTCCTACAATGAGCAGTTCTTC.

V is TRBV5-4 and J is TRBJ1-1; the D gene is possibly TRBD1 (5 bases). This CDR3 has 17 amino acids. The V end lost 4 bases, the J end lost 0 bases, and 19 bases lay between the germline ends. Looked up from germline, CDR1 is SGHNT and CDR2 is YYREEE (reference sequence). CDR3 protein: CASSPPGDLFMNTEAFF. In nucleotides, the CDR3 is TGTGCCAGCAGCCCACCGGGGGATTTGTTCATGAACACTGAAGCTTTCTTT. Drawing the rest from reference TRBV5-4 and TRBJ1-1, the complete variable domain is ETGVTQSPTHLIKTRGQQVTLRCSSQSGHNTVSWYQQALGQGPQFIFQYYREEENGRGNFPPRFSGLQFPNYSSELNVNALELDDSALYLCASSPPGDLFMNTEAFFGQGTRLTVV.

The chain is built from TRBV19 and TRBJ2-5; TRBD1 is a possible D gene (5 bases). Germline V CDR1 and CDR2: LNHDA, SQIVND (reference sequence). V was shortened by 1 base and J by 2 bases, with 14 bases between the two germline ends. The CDR3 length is 16 residues. The CDR3 DNA sequence: TGTGCCAGTAGTATAGTCAGGTCGACAGCTCAAGAGACCCAGTACTTC. Translation: CASSIVRSTAQETQYF.

The chain links TRBV19 to TRBJ2-7, with D possibly TRBD2 on 6 matching bases. The ends were cut back, 1 base at V and 4 bases at J, with 11 bases in the middle. The CDR3 covers 14 residues. The germline V gene encodes CDR1 LNHDA and CDR2 SQIVND (reference sequence). Here the CDR3 DNA reads TGTGCCAGTAGTATAGGGGGGACTTCTTACGAGCAGTACTTC. Amino acids: CASSIGGTSYEQYF.

The V gene is TRBV5-1, the J gene TRBJ2-1, with 8 positions matching TRBD2. The ends lost 6 bases at V and 2 bases at J; junction bases unmatched: 10. Germline lookup yields CDR1 SGHRS and CDR2 YFSETQ. The length of the CDR3 is 16 residues. For the CDR3, the DNA is TGCGCCAGCACCCGGACCGATAGCGGGGCCTACAATGAGCAGTTCTTC. Protein product: CASTRTDSGAYNEQFF.

This clone has more than one count but fewer than ten. V and J are TRBV9 and TRBJ2-7, with D perhaps TRBD2 (6 bases). The germline V gene has CDR1 SGDLS and CDR2 YYNGEE. The CDR3 consists of 13 residues. Trimming removed 3 bases from V and 7 bases from J, with 14 bases in between. CDR3 region: CASSGTVAGEQYF. In DNA, the CDR3 is TGTGCCAGCAGCGGGACGGTGGCGGGGGAGCAGTACTTC.

The V gene is TRBV18, the J gene TRBJ2-6; D gene uncertain. Germline V gives CDR1 KGHSH, CDR2 LQKENI. Trimming took 6 bases from V and 0 from J, leaving 9 bases between them. The CDR3 covers 15 residues. The CDR3 is CASSEFGSGANVLTF. CDR3 bases: TGTGCCAGCTCTGAGTTTGGCTCTGGGGCCAACGTCCTGACTTTC.

The chain combines TRBV5-1 with TRBJ2-3, with 12 nucleotides matching TRBD2. The CDR3 loop spans 16 amino acids. Germline loops: CDR1 SGHRS, CDR2 YFSETQ. V lost 4 bases and J lost 3; bases outside the gene matches: 6. The CDR3 DNA reads as TGCGCCAGCAGCCTCACCACTAGCGGGGGGACAGATACGCAGTATTTT. Encoded protein: CASSLTTSGGTDTQYF.

The gene calls are TRBV6-5 and TRBJ2-1; no clear D gene. This CDR3 contains 15 residues. Between the trimmed V and J ends, which lost 2 bases and 0 bases, there was a span of 8 bases. Germline V gene lookup returns CDR1 MNHEY and CDR2 SVGAGI. In nucleotides, the CDR3 is TGTGCCAGCAGTTACAGGCACAGCTCCTACAATGAGCAGTTCTTC. Its translation: CASSYRHSSYNEQFF.

The chain recombines TRBV3-1 (or the pseudogene TRBV3-2) with TRBJ1-6, with 8 bases matching TRBD1. V dropped 2 bases and J dropped 7; count of bases not matched to a gene: 7. Germline CDR1 is LGHDT and CDR2 is YNNKEL (reference sequence). This CDR3 is 16 amino acids long. CDR3 region: CASSQRPGGVNSPLHF. CDR3 bases: TGTGCCAGCAGCCAAAGGCCAGGGGGCGTCAATTCACCCCTCCACTTT.

The genes are TRBV4-1 and TRBJ2-7, with 8 bases matching TRBD1. This CDR3 comprises 14 residues. Losses at the gene ends were 4 bases for V and 1 base for J; bases not matched to a gene: 3. From germline, CDR1 is MGHRA and CDR2 YSYEKL. The CDR3 sequence: CASSLGQGSYEQYF. CDR3 bases: TGCGCCAGCAGCCTTGGACAGGGTTCCTACGAGCAGTACTTC.

The chain is built from TRBV5-1 and TRBJ1-1, with a weak D call TRBD1 (6 bases). V lost 4 bases and J lost 5, with 15 bases in between. Germline-derived CDR1 and CDR2 are SGHRS and YFSETQ. There are 14 residues in the CDR3. CDR3 region: CASSPSRGGTEAFF. The CDR3 bases are TGCGCCAGCAGCCCCAGCAGGGGTGGAACTGAAGCTTTCTTT.

The CDR3 DNA is TGTGCCAGCAGCGTAGGCCCACAGATCACAGATACGCAGTATTTT. It yields the protein CASSVGPQITDTQYF. The chain has TRBV9 and TRBJ2-3, with unresolved D. Germline V gives CDR1 SGDLS, CDR2 YYNGEE. This CDR3 has 15 amino acids. Trimming left V 0 bases short and J 2 bases short, with 10 bases between.